The sequence of this T cell receptor (beta chain) was determined in a study of memory CD4+ T cells and cytomegalovirus serostatus (dated by TCRdb to about 2019). At the level of the whole study: A total of roughly 35 healthy Belgian adults, of whom 9 were CMV seropositive and approximately 24 were CMV seronegative, were included in the cohort. The study sequenced CD4+ memory TCRbeta repertoires of a Belgian cohort with known cytomegalovirus serostatus to replicate a published TCR-based CMV serostatus classifier. What the authors observed across the whole study: Among the 150 to 200 previously reported CMV-associated TCRbeta sequences, about 71 showed up in the CD4+ memory repertoires, with each one found in between one and five individuals. The results were interpreted as suggesting that the CMV-associated TCR signature is mostly present in the CD4+ memory repertoire. Only CD4+CD45RO+ memory cells were sequenced, in contrast to the original study, which included naive and memory CD4+ and CD8+ populations. On the Belgian cohort, the classifier based on the original framework reached a median bootstrapped AUC of approximately 0.95, with a 95% CI of 0.76-1.00. For CMV serostatus prediction, a median bootstrapped AUC of about 0.95 was reached with the original framework, and a median bootstrapped AUC of approximately 0.9 was reached with a US-trained random forest.

The CDR3 goes from the cysteine to the phenylalanine over 14 residues. Only the CDR3 region is kept as DNA, spanning 42 bases read in frame from base 1. At the junction V is shortened by 1 base and J by 7 bases, with 10 bases in between. For CDR1 and CDR2, the germline V gene lists SGHAT and FQNNGV. A FACSAria II was used to sort memory CD4+ T cells, defined as single viable CD3+CD4+CD8-CD45RO+ cells. CMV serostatus was determined with a Roche Elecsys assay detecting serum IgG against CMV pp150, pp28, p38 and p52. Following thawing, total CD4+ T cells were enriched through positive selection using CD4 magnetic microbeads. The samples came from a different study that was designed specifically to examine the CD4+ T cell memory repertoire. Following standard operating procedures, peripheral blood mononuclear cells were isolated and cryopreserved, while serum was kept at -80 degrees C. Staining used CD3-PerCP (BW264/56), CD4-APC (RPA-T4), CD45RO-PE (UCHT1) and CD8-Pacific Orange (3B5) antibodies, with Sytox blue excluding non-viable cells.

As concerns this clone: No cognate antigen has been identified for it. Base-call qualities are not available, and no considerably larger clone is one nucleotide away.

The Quick-DNA Microprep Kit was used to extract genomic DNA from the sorted cells. Amplification of TCRbeta DNA was done with the immunoSEQ hsTCRbeta kit, following the protocol from the manufacturer. An Illumina MiSeq instrument was used to sequence the TCRbeta libraries. Regarding the original processing steps: Removing out-of-frame sequences left roughly 2.4 million distinct TCRbeta sequences, an average of approximately 61,000 per individual. Two values were used to score each individual: the count of about 150 previously reported CMV-associated TCRbeta sequences and the total count of productive distinct TCRbeta sequences. A beta-binomial model was reimplemented in Python, and random forests from scikit-learn, run with default parameters, were trained on data from the US cohort. Classifier performance on the Belgian cohort was reported as the median AUC with percentile confidence intervals calculated over 10,000 bootstrap iterations. Entries here come from immuneACCESS through TCRdb and include only in-frame sequences with V and J called. Some clones fail to appear in such tables; in the studies checked, an unresolved V gene covers under half of the shortfall, and the cause of the remainder is unknown. D and trimming were read from the DNA, whereas the V and J calls and clone size are those reported in that table. The sample table shows 54,000 or so clones, and about 81% are seen once. More than 1% of the sample belongs to the ten largest clones.

The sequence derives from an adult in good health and CMV-seronegative. The chain was built from TRBV11-2 and TRBJ1-4; 5 matching bases give a weak D call of TRBD1. Input material: memory CD4+ T cells from blood. The CDR3 corresponds to CASSLGRGSEKLFF. The DNA reads as follows: TGTGCCAGCAGCTTAGGGAGGGGTAGTGAAAAACTGTTTTTT.